The rows below give T cell receptor beta chains drawn from one sample of a study of blood T cell repertoires in COVID-19. The repertoire was sequenced with immunoSEQ multiplex PCR; TCRdb's copy has only in-frame clones and lacks some. Seen here are 100,000 to 120,000 clones, 81% observed once, and the top ten hold around 1.5%. Sequencing input: peripheral blood. Every receptor here comes from a man aged 50-59 years with acute or convalescent COVID-19. CDR3s include the opening cysteine and the closing phenylalanine or tryptophan. A D gene is named only where the DNA matches it firmly. Where a row states a size, it is once, few, many or the class of an expanded clone; other rows omit it.

j_call v_call clone_size cdr3_length d_call cdr3_nt cdr3_aa
TRBJ1-3 TRBV7-2 NA 15 TRBD1 TGTGCCAGCAGTTCCGGGACAGTAGGTCGGGACACCATATATTTT CASSSGTVGRDTIYF
TRBJ2-2 TRBV9 NA 18 NA TGTGCCAGCAGCGTAGAACCCAAGGGGGGGAGAAGCACCGGGGAGCTGTTTTTT CASSVEPKGGRSTGELFF
TRBJ2-3 TRBV4-1 once 16 TRBD2 TGCGCCAGCAGCCAAGATAAAGCGGGGGGCACAGATACGCAGTATTTT CASSQDKAGGTDTQYF
TRBJ1-5 TRBV6-1 NA 14 TRBD1 TGTGCCAGCAGTGAAGGGACAGGAACTCAGCCCCAGCATTTT CASSEGTGTQPQHF
TRBJ1-1 TRBV24-1 NA 13 NA TGTGCCACCAGGGGGACTTCCGGGACTGAAGCTTTCTTT CATRGTSGTEAFF
TRBJ1-5 TRBV3-1/TRBV3-2 NA 15 NA TGTGCCAGCAGCCAAGATACAGCTAATAATCAGCCCCAGCATTTT CASSQDTANNQPQHF
TRBJ1-1 TRBV7-3 NA 11 NA TGTGCCAGCAGCTTAGGAGGGGAAGCTTTCTTT CASSLGGEAFF
TRBJ1-4 TRBV4-1 NA 15 NA TGCGCCAGCAGCCAAGTGAAGGGGATGGGTGAAAAACTGTTTTTT CASSQVKGMGEKLFF
TRBJ1-5 TRBV2 NA 14 NA TGTGCCAGCAGTGTCTACGGGAGCAATCAGCCCCAGCATTTT CASSVYGSNQPQHF
TRBJ2-4 TRBV5-4 NA 17 TRBD2 TGTGCCAGCAGCACCGGACTAGCGGGGGGGCAGGGAAACATTCAGTACTTC CASSTGLAGGQGNIQYF
TRBJ1-2 TRBV2 once 15 NA TGTGCCAGCAGTGAGCGCAGGAAGGTCGTCTATGGCTACACCTTC CASSERRKVVYGYTF
TRBJ2-7 TRBV11-2 NA 16 NA TGTGCCAGCAGCCCACTCAGTCGGAAGGGGCCCTACGAGCAGTACTTC CASSPLSRKGPYEQYF
TRBJ1-5 TRBV6-5 NA 12 NA TGTGCCAGCGGGCCCCTACTTCAGCCCCAGCATTTT CASGPLLQPQHF
TRBJ1-2 TRBV21-1 once 11 NA TGTGCCAGCACCATCACTGCGGGTTGCACCTTC CASTITAGCTF
TRBJ1-2 TRBV7-2 NA 14 TRBD1 TGTGCCAGCAGCGACAGGGCGGCTAACTATGGCTACACCTTC CASSDRAANYGYTF
TRBJ1-1 TRBV5-1 NA 13 NA TGCGCCACCTCGGACAGCCAGAACACTGAAGCTTTCTTT CATSDSQNTEAFF
TRBJ1-4 TRBV30 few 14 TRBD1 TGTGCCTGGAGGGCAGACAGGGTGCGGGAAAAACTGTTTTTT CAWRADRVREKLFF
TRBJ1-6 TRBV7-3 few 13 NA TGTGCCAGCAGCCCCGGGGGGAATTCACCCCTCCACTTT CASSPGGNSPLHF
TRBJ1-2 TRBV28 NA 16 TRBD1 TGTGCCAGCAGTATACCAGGGGGCCAGGTGGACTATGGCTACACCTTC CASSIPGGQVDYGYTF
TRBJ1-5 TRBV6-1 once 13 NA TGTGCCAGCAGTGAAGCATCGAATCAGCCCCAGCATTTT CASSEASNQPQHF
TRBJ1-1 TRBV2 once 14 NA TGTGCCAGCATCCGACTTGGATCGGCCACTGAAGCTTTCTTT CASIRLGSATEAFF
TRBJ2-7 TRBV6-6 NA 14 NA TGTGCCAGCAGTTACTCGGGCACCAACTACGAGCAGTACTTC CASSYSGTNYEQYF
TRBJ1-2 TRBV4-2 NA 15 TRBD1 TGTGCCAGCAGCCCCACAGGGGCTAATAACTATGGCTACACCTTC CASSPTGANNYGYTF
TRBJ1-2 TRBV9 few 14 TRBD1 TGTGCCAGCAGCCGTCTTGGGACAGCCTATGGCTACACCTTC CASSRLGTAYGYTF
TRBJ2-1 TRBV24-1 NA 16 NA TGTGCCACCAGTGATCTCCTCGCGAACTCCTACAATGAGCAGTTCTTC CATSDLLANSYNEQFF
TRBJ1-3 TRBV5-6 NA 15 NA TGTGCCAGCAGCTTGGAACTAAACTCTGGAAACACCATATATTTT CASSLELNSGNTIYF
TRBJ1-2 TRBV6-5 NA 13 TRBD1 TGTGCCAGCCTGGACAGGGTAGGCTATGGCTACACCTTC CASLDRVGYGYTF